One sample yielded the 14 T cell receptor beta chains listed below, sequenced in a study of long-term antiretroviral therapy in people with HIV. Samples were assayed with immunoSEQ v3.0 at survey level. The table came from immunoSEQ multiplex PCR; TCRdb's copy has only in-frame clones and leaves some out. Of about 20,000 clones listed, roughly 80% are singletons. The sample consisted of unsorted PBMCs, taken 0.6 years after starting antiretroviral therapy. The receptors were gathered from a woman under 30 with HIV.

V gene TRBV19 combines with J gene TRBJ1-2; no definite D call. The V and J ends lost 3 bases and 10 bases respectively, with 15 bases between them. CDR3 size: 13 residues. Per the germline V gene, CDR1 is LNHDA and CDR2 is SQIVND (reference sequence). CDR3 in DNA: TGTGCCAGTAGTATCTTCACCGCGGCTTTCTACACCTTC. Translation: CASSIFTAAFYTF.

The chain links TRBV7-2 to TRBJ1-5; possibly TRBD1 for D (5 bases). The V gene's germline CDR1 is SGHTA and CDR2 FQGNSA. The CDR3 has 14 amino acids. The V gene lost 5 bases and the J gene lost 8 bases, with 16 bases spanning the gap. CDR3 protein: CASSGGTALEPQHF. CDR3 sequence (DNA): TGTGCCAGCAGCGGAGGGACCGCCCTCGAGCCCCAGCATTTT. The entire variable domain, with the rest obtained from reference TRBV7-2 and TRBJ1-5, is as follows: GAGVSQSPSNKVTEKGKDVELRCDPISGHTALYWYRQSLGQGLEFLIYFQGNSAPDKSGLPSDRFSAERTGGSVSTLTIQRTQQEDSAVYLCASSGGTALEPQHFGDGTRLSIL.

The chain links TRBV11-1 to TRBJ1-1, with D perhaps matching TRBD1 (6 bases). V lost 5 bases and J lost 2, with 15 bases in between. In germline, CDR1 is SGHAT, CDR2 FQDESV (reference sequence). The CDR3 is 15 amino acids. The CDR3 spells CASSRTTGGNTEAFF. In DNA, the CDR3 is TGTGCCAGCAGCCGTACGACAGGAGGAAACACTGAAGCTTTCTTT.

The chain combines TRBV6-1 with TRBJ2-7; D is perhaps TRBD2 (7 bases). Germline-derived CDR1 and CDR2 are MNHNS and SASEGT. The V and J ends lost 8 bases and 5 bases respectively, with 19 bases between them. This CDR3 comprises 14 residues. CDR3: CASEGGGGKNEQYF. The CDR3 bases are TGTGCCAGCGAAGGAGGGGGGGGTAAAAACGAGCAGTACTTC.

The gene calls are TRBV7-9 and TRBJ2-1; D is unresolved. This CDR3 has 15 amino acids. Trimming stripped 1 base from V and 8 bases from J, with 15 bases between. The germline CDR1 and CDR2 sequences are SEHNR and FQNEAQ (reference sequence). The CDR3 region has the DNA TGTGCCAGCAGCTTAGGCGGATTTCCCAGCGATGAGCAGTTCTTC. Translation: CASSLGGFPSDEQFF.

The rearrangement joins TRBV6-5 to TRBJ2-1; D unclear. The CDR3 sequence is 12 residues long. The ends were cut back, 3 bases at V and 6 bases at J, with 6 bases in the middle. CDR1 and CDR2 from the germline V gene are MNHEY and SVGAGI. The CDR3 region is CASSYGRNEQFF. The CDR3 DNA reads TGTGCCAGCAGTTATGGACGCAATGAGCAGTTCTTC.

Details on this clone: Additional DNA sequences in this sample encode the identical CDR3. The rearrangement uses TRBV6-5 and TRBJ2-3; D call uncertain. V was shortened by 0 bases and J by 3 bases, with 4 bases between the two germline ends. The CDR3 runs to 13 residues. Germline loops: CDR1 MNHEY, CDR2 SVGAGI. CDR3 residues: CASSYSQTDTQYF. The CDR3 region has the DNA TGTGCCAGCAGTTACTCACAGACAGATACGCAGTATTTT.

For this clone: Other DNA sequences of this sample code for an identical CDR3. The genes are TRBV19 and TRBJ1-1; 7 nucleotides line up with TRBD1. There are 14 residues in the CDR3. Trimming at V came to 1 base and at J to 5 bases, leaving 4 bases not matched to a gene. From germline, CDR1 is LNHDA and CDR2 SQIVND (reference sequence). In DNA form, the CDR3 reads TGTGCCAGTAGTATAGGACAGGGATGGACTGAAGCTTTCTTT. Its translation is CASSIGQGWTEAFF.

The count of this clone is one. V is TRBV9 and J is TRBJ1-1; TRBD1 aligns across 12 bases. CDR3 length: 16 residues. From germline, CDR1 is SGDLS and CDR2 YYNGEE. V trimming: 2 bases; J trimming: 7 bases; junction bases outside the gene matches: 9. The CDR3 here is CASSVGTGGADGEAFF. The CDR3, as DNA: TGTGCCAGCAGCGTCGGGACAGGGGGCGCAGATGGTGAAGCTTTCTTT. Supplemented by reference TRBV9 and TRBJ1-1, the full variable domain reads DSGVTQTPKHLITATGQRVTLRCSPRSGDLSVYWYQQSLDQGLQFLIQYYNGEERAKGNILERFSAQQFPDLHSELNLSSLELGDSALYFCASSVGTGGADGEAFFGQGTRLTVV.

This clone appeared a few times. The V gene is TRBV27, the J gene TRBJ1-1; D remains ambiguous. Trimming took off 0 bases at V and 0 bases at J, with 8 bases between the two ends. Germline lookup yields CDR1 MNHEY and CDR2 SMNVEV (reference sequence). CDR3 length: 15 residues. The CDR3 DNA reads as TGTGCCAGCAGTTTATCTCAGAATATGAACACTGAAGCTTTCTTT. Translation: CASSLSQNMNTEAFF.

The CDR3 nucleotides read TGTGCCAGCAGCTTGATTGGGGGGGGCACCGGGTCTGAAGCTTTCTTT. It translates to CASSLIGGGTGSEAFF. The V gene is TRBV5-6, the J gene TRBJ1-1; the D gene is possibly TRBD1 (6 bases). Germline V gene lookup returns CDR1 SGHDT and CDR2 YYEEEE. The CDR3 runs to 16 residues. V dropped 1 base and J dropped 6 bases, with 19 bases sitting between them.

The chain has TRBV7-8 and TRBJ2-7; D could derive from TRBD1 or TRBD2 (7 bases each). This CDR3 is 16 amino acids long. The V and J ends lost 5 bases and 0 bases respectively, with 17 bases between them. CDR1 is SGHVS, CDR2 FQNEAQ, per germline. CDR3 residues: CASSPQGGGASYEQYF. The CDR3 nucleotides read TGTGCCAGCAGCCCTCAGGGGGGGGGAGCCTCCTACGAGCAGTACTTC.

The rearrangement uses TRBV7-2 and TRBJ1-6; 9 positions agree with TRBD1. The CDR3 contains 13 residues. Trimming at V came to 8 bases and at J to 9 bases, leaving 5 bases not matched to a gene. Per germline, CDR1 SGHTA and CDR2 FQGNSA. The CDR3 bases are TGTGCCAGCTGCCGGGACAGGGCTTCACCCCTCCACTTT. Its translation: CASCRDRASPLHF.

The chain uses TRBV7-9 and TRBJ1-4, with D maybe TRBD1 (6 bases). The germline V gene has CDR1 SEHNR and CDR2 FQNEAQ (reference sequence). The CDR3 has 13 amino acids. Trimming removed 1 base from V and 8 bases from J, with 8 bases in between. The CDR3 sequence: CASSLETGEKLFF. CDR3 coding DNA: TGTGCCAGCAGCTTAGAGACAGGCGAAAAACTGTTTTTT.